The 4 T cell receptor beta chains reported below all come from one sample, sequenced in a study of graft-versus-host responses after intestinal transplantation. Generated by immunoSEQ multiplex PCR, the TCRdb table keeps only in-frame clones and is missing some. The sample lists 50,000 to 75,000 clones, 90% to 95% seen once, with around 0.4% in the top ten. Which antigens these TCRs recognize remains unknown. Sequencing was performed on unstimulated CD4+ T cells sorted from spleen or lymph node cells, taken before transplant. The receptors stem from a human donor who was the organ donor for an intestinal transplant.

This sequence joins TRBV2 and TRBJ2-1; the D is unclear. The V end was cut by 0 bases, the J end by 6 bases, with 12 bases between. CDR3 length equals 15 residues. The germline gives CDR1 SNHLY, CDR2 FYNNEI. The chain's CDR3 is CASSEALNSINEQFF. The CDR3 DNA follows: TGTGCCAGCAGTGAAGCACTAAACAGTATCAATGAGCAGTTCTTC.

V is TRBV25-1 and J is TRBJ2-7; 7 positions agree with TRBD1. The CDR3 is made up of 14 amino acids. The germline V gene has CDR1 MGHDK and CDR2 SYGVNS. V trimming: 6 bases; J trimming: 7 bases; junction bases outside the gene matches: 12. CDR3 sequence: CASSPVDRAREQYF. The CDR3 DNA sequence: TGTGCCAGCAGCCCCGTTGACAGGGCGAGAGAGCAGTACTTC.

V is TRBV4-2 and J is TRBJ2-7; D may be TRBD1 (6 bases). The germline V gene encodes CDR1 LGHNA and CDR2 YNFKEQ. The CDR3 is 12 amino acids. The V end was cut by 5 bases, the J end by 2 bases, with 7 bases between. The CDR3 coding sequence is TGTGCCAGCAGCGGGACAACCTACGAGCAGTACTTC. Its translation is CASSGTTYEQYF.

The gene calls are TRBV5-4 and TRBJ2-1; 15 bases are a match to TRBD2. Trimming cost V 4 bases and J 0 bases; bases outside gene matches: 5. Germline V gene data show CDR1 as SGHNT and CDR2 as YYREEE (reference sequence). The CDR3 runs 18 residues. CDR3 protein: CASSGGLAGGYSYNEQFF. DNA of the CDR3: TGTGCCAGCAGCGGGGGACTAGCGGGGGGATACTCCTACAATGAGCAGTTCTTC.